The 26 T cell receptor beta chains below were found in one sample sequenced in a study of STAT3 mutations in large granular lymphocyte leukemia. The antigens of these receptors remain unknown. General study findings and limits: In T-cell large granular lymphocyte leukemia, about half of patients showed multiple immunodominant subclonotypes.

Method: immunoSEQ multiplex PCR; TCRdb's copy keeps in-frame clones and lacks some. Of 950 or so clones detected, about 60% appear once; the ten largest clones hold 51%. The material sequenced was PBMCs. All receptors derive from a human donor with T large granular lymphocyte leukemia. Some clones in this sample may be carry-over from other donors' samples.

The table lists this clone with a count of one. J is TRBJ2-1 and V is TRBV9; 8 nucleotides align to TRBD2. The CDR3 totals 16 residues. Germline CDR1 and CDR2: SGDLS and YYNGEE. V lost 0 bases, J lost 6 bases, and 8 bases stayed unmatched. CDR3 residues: CASSVGAGGGTNEQFF. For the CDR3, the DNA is TGTGCCAGCAGCGTAGGGGCGGGAGGCGGTACCAATGAGCAGTTCTTC.

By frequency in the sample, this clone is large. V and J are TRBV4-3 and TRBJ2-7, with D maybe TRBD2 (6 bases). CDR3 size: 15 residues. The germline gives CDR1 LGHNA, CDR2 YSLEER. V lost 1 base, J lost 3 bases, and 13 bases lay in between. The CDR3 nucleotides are TGCGCCAGCAGCCAAGGTTACGGGAGCCACTACGAGCAGTACTTC. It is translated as CASSQGYGSHYEQYF.

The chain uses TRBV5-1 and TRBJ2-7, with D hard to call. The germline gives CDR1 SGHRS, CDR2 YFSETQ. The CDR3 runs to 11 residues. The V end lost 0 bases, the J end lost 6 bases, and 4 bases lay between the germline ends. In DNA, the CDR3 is TGCGCCAGCAGCTTGGGTCCCGAGCAGTACTTC. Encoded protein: CASSLGPEQYF.

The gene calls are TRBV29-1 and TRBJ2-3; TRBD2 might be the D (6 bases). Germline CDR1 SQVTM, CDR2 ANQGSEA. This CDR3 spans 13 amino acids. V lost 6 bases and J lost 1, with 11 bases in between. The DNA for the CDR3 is TGCAGCGTCAACGGAGGGGGCACAGATACGCAGTATTTT. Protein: CSVNGGGTDTQYF.

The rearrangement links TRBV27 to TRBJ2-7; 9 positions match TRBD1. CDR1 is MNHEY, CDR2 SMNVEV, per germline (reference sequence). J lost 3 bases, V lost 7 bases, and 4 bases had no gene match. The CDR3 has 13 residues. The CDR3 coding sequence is TGTGCCAGCAAGCGACAGGGGGGCTACGAGCAGTACTTC. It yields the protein CASKRQGGYEQYF.

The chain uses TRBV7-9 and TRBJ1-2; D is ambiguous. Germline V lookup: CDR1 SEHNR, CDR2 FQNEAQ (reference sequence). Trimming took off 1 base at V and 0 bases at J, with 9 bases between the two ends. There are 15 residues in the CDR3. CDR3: CASSLEPRSNYGYTF. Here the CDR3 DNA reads TGTGCCAGCAGCTTAGAACCCAGGTCTAACTATGGCTACACCTTC. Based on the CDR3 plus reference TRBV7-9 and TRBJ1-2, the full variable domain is DTGVSQNPRHKITKRGQNVTFRCDPISEHNRLYWYRQTLGQGPEFLTYFQNEAQLEKSRLLSDRFSAERPKGSFSTLEIQRTEQGDSAMYLCASSLEPRSNYGYTFGSGTRLTVV.

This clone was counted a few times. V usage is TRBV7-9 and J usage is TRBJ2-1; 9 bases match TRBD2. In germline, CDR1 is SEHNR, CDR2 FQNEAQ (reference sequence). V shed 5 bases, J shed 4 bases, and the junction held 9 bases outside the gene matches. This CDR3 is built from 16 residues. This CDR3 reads CASSLVQAGGYNEQFF. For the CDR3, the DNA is TGTGCCAGCAGCCTCGTCCAAGCGGGAGGTTACAATGAGCAGTTCTTC.

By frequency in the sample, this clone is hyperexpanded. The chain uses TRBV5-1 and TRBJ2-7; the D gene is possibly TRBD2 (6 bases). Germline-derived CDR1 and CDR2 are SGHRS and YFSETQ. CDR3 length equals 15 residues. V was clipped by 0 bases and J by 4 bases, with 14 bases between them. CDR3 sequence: CASSLGWDFGYEQYF. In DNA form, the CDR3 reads TGCGCCAGCAGCTTGGGGTGGGACTTCGGGTACGAGCAGTACTTC.

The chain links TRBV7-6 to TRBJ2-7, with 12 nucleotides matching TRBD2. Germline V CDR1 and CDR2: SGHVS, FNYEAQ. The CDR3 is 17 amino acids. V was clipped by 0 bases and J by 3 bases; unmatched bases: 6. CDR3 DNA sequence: TGTGCCAGCAGCTTAGCGGGGGGACTAGCGGGCAACTACGAGCAGTACTTC. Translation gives CASSLAGGLAGNYEQYF.

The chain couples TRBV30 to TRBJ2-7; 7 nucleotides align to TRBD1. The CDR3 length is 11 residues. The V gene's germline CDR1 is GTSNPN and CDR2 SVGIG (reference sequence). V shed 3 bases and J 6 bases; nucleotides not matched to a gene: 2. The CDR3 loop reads CAWRTGVEQYF. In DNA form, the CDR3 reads TGTGCCTGGAGAACAGGGGTCGAGCAGTACTTC.

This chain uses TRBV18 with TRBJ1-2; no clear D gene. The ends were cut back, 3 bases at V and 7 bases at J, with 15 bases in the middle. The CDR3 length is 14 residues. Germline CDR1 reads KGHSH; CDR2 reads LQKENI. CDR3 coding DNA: TGTGCCAGCTCACCGGGAGGTTTAGGAGGTGGCTACACCTTC. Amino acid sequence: CASSPGGLGGGYTF.

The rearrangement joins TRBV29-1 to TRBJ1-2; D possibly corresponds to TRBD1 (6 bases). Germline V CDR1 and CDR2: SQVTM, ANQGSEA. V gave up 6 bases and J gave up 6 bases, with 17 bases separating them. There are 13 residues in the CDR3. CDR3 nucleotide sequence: TGCAGCGTCTCCGCGGGCAGGGGTGATGGCTACACCTTC. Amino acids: CSVSAGRGDGYTF.

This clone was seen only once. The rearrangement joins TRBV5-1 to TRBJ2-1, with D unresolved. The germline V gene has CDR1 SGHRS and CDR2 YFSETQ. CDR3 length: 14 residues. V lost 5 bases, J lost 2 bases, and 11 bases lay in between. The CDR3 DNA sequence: TGCGCCAGCAGTTCCTACCTAACCTACAATGAGCAGTTCTTC. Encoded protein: CASSSYLTYNEQFF.

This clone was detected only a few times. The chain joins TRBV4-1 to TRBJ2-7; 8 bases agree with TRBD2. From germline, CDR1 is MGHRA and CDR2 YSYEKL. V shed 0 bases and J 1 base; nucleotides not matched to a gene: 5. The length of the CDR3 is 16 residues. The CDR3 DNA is TGCGCCAGCAGCCAAGATCGCCTAGCGGGTTCCTACGAGCAGTACTTC. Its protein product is CASSQDRLAGSYEQYF.

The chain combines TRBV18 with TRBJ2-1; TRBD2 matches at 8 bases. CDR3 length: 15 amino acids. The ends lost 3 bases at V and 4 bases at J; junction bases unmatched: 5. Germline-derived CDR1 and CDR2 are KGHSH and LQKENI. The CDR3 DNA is TGTGCCAGCTCACCGACGACTAGCGTGTACAATGAGCAGTTCTTC. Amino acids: CASSPTTSVYNEQFF.

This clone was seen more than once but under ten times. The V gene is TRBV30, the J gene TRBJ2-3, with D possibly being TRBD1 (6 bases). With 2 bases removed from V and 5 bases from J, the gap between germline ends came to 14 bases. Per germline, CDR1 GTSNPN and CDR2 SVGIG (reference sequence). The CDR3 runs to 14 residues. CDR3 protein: CAWSHKGELDTQYF. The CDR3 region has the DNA TGTGCCTGGAGTCATAAGGGGGAACTAGATACGCAGTATTTT.

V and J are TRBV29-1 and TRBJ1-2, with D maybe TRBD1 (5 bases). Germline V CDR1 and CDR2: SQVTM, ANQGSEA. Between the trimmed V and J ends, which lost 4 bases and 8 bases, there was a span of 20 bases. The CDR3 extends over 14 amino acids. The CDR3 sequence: CSVGSGGAKSGYTF. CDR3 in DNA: TGCAGCGTTGGAAGCGGCGGGGCTAAATCAGGCTACACCTTC.

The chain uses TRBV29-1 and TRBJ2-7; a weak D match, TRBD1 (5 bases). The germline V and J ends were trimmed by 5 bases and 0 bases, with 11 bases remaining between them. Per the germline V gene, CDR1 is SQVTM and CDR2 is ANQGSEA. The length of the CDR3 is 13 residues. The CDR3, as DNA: TGCAGCGTTCGGACATCCAGCTCCTACGAGCAGTACTTC. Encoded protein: CSVRTSSSYEQYF.

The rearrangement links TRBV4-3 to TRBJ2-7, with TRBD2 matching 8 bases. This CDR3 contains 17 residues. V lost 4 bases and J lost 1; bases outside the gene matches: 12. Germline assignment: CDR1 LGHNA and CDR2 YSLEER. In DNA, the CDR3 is TGCGCCAGCAGCCCCATGAAGTGGCCTAGCGGGTCCTACGAGCAGTACTTC. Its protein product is CASSPMKWPSGSYEQYF.

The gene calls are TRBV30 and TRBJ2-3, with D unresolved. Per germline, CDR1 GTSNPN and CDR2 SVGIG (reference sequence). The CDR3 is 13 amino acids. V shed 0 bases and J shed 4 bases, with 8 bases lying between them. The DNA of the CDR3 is TGTGCCTGGAGTGTCCTCCACGCAGATACGCAGTATTTT. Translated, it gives CAWSVLHADTQYF.

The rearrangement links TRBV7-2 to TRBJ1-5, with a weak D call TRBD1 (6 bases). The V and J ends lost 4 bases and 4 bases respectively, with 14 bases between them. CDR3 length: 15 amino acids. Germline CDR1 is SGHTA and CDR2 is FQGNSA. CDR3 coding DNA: TGTGCCAGCAGCTCTCAGGGGTCGGGGAATCAGCCCCAGCATTTT. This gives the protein CASSSQGSGNQPQHF.

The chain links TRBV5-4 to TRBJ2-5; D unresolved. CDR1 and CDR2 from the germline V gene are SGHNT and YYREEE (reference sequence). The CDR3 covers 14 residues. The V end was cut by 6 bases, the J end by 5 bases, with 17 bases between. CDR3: CASKPGPYAETQYF. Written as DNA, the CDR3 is TGTGCCAGCAAGCCAGGACCCTACGCGGAGACCCAGTACTTC.

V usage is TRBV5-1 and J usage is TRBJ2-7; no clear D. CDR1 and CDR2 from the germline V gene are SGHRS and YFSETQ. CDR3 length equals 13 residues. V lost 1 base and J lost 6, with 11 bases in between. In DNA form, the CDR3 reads TGCGCCAGCAGCTTGCGGGCAGGCCTCGAGCAGTACTTC. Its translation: CASSLRAGLEQYF.

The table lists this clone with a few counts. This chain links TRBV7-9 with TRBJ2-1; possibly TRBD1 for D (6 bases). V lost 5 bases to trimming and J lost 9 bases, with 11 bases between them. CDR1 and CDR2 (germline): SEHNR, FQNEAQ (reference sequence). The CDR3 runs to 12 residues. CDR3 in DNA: TGTGCCAGCAGCCTCGTCAGGGGTGAGCAGTTCTTC. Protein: CASSLVRGEQFF.

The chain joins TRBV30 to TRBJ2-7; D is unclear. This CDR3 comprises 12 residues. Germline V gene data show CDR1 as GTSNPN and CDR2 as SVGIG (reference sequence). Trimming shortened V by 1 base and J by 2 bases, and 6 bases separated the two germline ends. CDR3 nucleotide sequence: TGTGCCTGGAGTGATCTGGCCTACGAGCAGTACTTC. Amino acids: CAWSDLAYEQYF.

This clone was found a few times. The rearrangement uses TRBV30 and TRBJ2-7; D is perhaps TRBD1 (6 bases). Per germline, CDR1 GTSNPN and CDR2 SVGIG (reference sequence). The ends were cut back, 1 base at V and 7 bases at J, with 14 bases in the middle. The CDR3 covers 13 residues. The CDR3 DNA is TGTGCCTGGAGTGCGGACAGTTCTGGTGAGCAGTACTTC. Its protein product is CAWSADSSGEQYF. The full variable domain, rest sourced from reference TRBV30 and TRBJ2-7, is SQTIHQWPATLVQPVGSPLSLECTVEGTSNPNLYWYRQAAGRGLQLLFYSVGIGQISSEVPQNLSASRPQDRQFILSSKKLLLSDSGFYLCAWSADSSGEQYFGPGTRLTVT.